This is a list of T cell receptor beta chains from one sample in a study of T cell repertoires in cytomegalovirus infection. TCRdb redid the calling of the reads with MiXCR, one entry per CDR3 protein. The profile shows over 150,000 distinct CDR3 sequences, around 20% of them singletons. Source material: PBMCs. These receptors originate from a human donor in good health (CMV status not recorded). Some clones in this sample may be carry-over from other donors' samples. Both conserved end residues are part of each CDR3. A D gene is named only where the DNA matches it firmly. Clone size is not always given. Where it is, it says once, few, many or a class for expanded clones.

>TRBJ2-2|once|NA|TRBV29-1
CSVRIRGRNTGELFF
TGCAGCGTTAGAATAAGAGGGAGAAACACCGGGGAGCTGTTTTTT
>TRBJ2-1|few|NA|TRBV23-1
CASSQTPGKGVPEQFF
TGCGCCAGCAGTCAAACCCCTGGAAAGGGGGTACCTGAGCAGTTCTTC
>TRBJ1-2|NA|NA|TRBV14
CASSQLGPSNYGYTF
TGTGCCAGCAGCCAACTGGGACCATCTAACTATGGCTACACCTTC
>TRBJ1-2|NA|NA|TRBV5-4
CASSLGPSVDF
TGTGCCAGCAGCTTGGGTCCGAGCGTCGATTTC
>TRBJ2-3|NA|TRBD1|TRBV20-1
CSADDTGGVADTQYF
TGCAGTGCTGACGATACAGGGGGCGTTGCAGATACGCAGTATTTT
>TRBJ2-7|many|NA|TRBV7-2
CASSLSLFSYEQYF
TGTGCCAGCAGCTTAAGCCTTTTCTCCTACGAGCAGTACTTC
>TRBJ2-2|NA|TRBD2|TRBV11-1
CASSFGAGDTGELFF
TGTGCCAGCAGCTTCGGAGCGGGGGATACCGGGGAGCTGTTTTTT
>TRBJ2-7|NA|TRBD2|TRBV28
CASSFVGAGAGNEQYF
TGTGCCAGCAGTTTTGTCGGAGCGGGGGCAGGAAACGAGCAGTACTTC
>TRBJ2-7|many|NA|TRBV7-2
CASSFARGSYEQYF
TGTGCCAGCAGCTTTGCTCGGGGCTCCTACGAGCAGTACTTC
>TRBJ2-1|few|NA|TRBV15
CATASRVQSLYNEQFF
TGTGCCACCGCTAGTCGGGTCCAGTCGCTCTACAATGAGCAGTTCTTC
>TRBJ2-7|few|TRBD2|TRBV11-2
CASSSTSGGAGQYF
TGTGCCAGCAGCTCGACTAGCGGGGGGGCCGGGCAGTACTTC
>TRBJ1-2|many|NA|TRBV7-9
CASSLAMGTNYGYTF
TGTGCCAGCAGCTTAGCCATGGGGACTAACTATGGCTACACCTTC
>TRBJ2-5|NA|NA|TRBV12-3/TRBV12-4
CASSPGTFVQETQYF
TGTGCCAGCAGCCCCGGGACATTCGTCCAAGAGACCCAGTACTTC
>TRBJ1-4|NA|NA|TRBV5-6
CASSRIAATNEKLFF
TGTGCCAGCAGCCGCATCGCTGCAACTAATGAAAAACTGTTTTTT
>TRBJ2-1|NA|TRBD2|TRBV28
CASTETGLAGGPWEFF
TGTGCCAGCACCGAAACGGGACTAGCGGGAGGGCCATGGGAGTTCTTC
>TRBJ2-3|few|TRBD2|TRBV2
CASSKLAGSTDTQYF
TGTGCCAGCAGTAAACTAGCGGGTAGCACAGATACGCAGTATTTT
>TRBJ2-7|NA|TRBD2|TRBV28
CASSSQASGSPYEQYF
TGTGCCAGCAGTAGCCAGGCTAGCGGGAGTCCGTACGAGCAGTACTTC
>TRBJ2-7|once|NA|TRBV11-3
CASSPGRTAPYEQYF
TGTGCCAGCAGCCCAGGACGGACCGCCCCCTACGAGCAGTACTTC
>TRBJ1-2|many|NA|TRBV7-2
CASSLDRGQGYTF
TGTGCCAGCAGCTTAGACCGGGGGCAAGGCTACACCTTC
>TRBJ2-1|many|TRBD1|TRBV11-2
CASSPRGREQFF
TGTGCCAGCAGCCCCAGGGGGCGGGAGCAGTTCTTC
>TRBJ1-2|NA|NA|TRBV20-1
CSARDGGYGYTF
TGCAGTGCCAGGGACGGCGGCTATGGCTACACCTTC
>TRBJ1-4|few|TRBD1|TRBV7-9
CASSLGSGGFEKLFF
TGTGCCAGCAGCTTGGGGTCAGGGGGATTCGAAAAACTGTTTTTT
>TRBJ1-1|few|NA|TRBV11-2
CASSLFLGQNTEAFF
TGTGCCAGCAGCTTATTCTTAGGCCAGAACACTGAAGCTTTCTTT
>TRBJ2-1|NA|TRBD2|TRBV6-5
CASRVAGYNEQFF
TGTGCCAGCAGGGTAGCGGGATATAATGAGCAGTTCTTC
>TRBJ2-1|few|TRBD2|TRBV20-1
CSARSGNGGNEQFF
TGCAGTGCTAGGAGCGGGAATGGGGGCAATGAGCAGTTCTTC
>TRBJ1-5|many|TRBD1|TRBV12-3/TRBV12-4
CASSQTGGNQPQHF
TGTGCCAGCAGCCAGACAGGGGGCAATCAGCCCCAGCATTTT
>TRBJ2-3|few|TRBD2|TRBV29-1
CSPRGGGDTQYF
TGCAGCCCCCGGGGGGGGGGAGATACGCAGTATTTT
>TRBJ2-2|NA|TRBD2|TRBV7-9
CASSRIAGETGELFF
TGTGCCAGCAGCCGAATAGCGGGAGAAACCGGGGAGCTGTTTTTT
>TRBJ1-1|few|NA|TRBV7-2
CASSLALHANTEAFF
TGTGCCAGCAGCTTAGCGCTTCATGCGAACACTGAAGCTTTCTTT
>TRBJ1-4|NA|NA|TRBV5-5
CASSGGLNEKLFF
TGTGCCAGCAGCGGCGGGTTAAATGAAAAACTGTTTTTT
>TRBJ2-7|many|NA|TRBV15
CATSRGDGYEQYF
TGTGCCACCAGCAGGGGAGACGGGTACGAGCAGTACTTC
>TRBJ2-6|NA|TRBD1|TRBV6-8
CASSGRDRRSGANVLTF
TGTGCCAGCAGTGGGCGGGACAGGCGCTCTGGGGCCAACGTCCTGACTTTC
>TRBJ1-2|NA|NA|TRBV6-2/TRBV6-3
CASSRQFSYTF
TGTGCCAGCAGTCGACAGTTTAGCTACACCTTC
>TRBJ2-7|NA|TRBD1|TRBV6-5
CASSYSGQRASYEQYF
TGTGCCAGCAGTTACTCGGGACAGCGAGCCTCCTACGAGCAGTACTTC
>TRBJ1-5|NA|NA|TRBV7-8
CASSPDSNNQPQNF
TGTGCCAGCAGCCCAGACAGCAACAATCAGCCCCAGAATTTT
>TRBJ1-2|many|NA|TRBV12-3/TRBV12-4
CASSPGGANYGYTF
TGTGCCAGCAGCCCCGGGGGAGCTAACTATGGCTACACCTTC
>TRBJ2-1|few|NA|TRBV6-5
CASSPTGKYNEQFF
TGTGCCAGCAGTCCCACGGGTAAATACAATGAGCAGTTCTTC
>TRBJ2-7|NA|TRBD2|TRBV12-3/TRBV12-4
CASSLALMTSVTSYEQYF
TGTGCCAGCAGTTTAGCTTTGATGACTAGCGTGACCTCCTACGAGCAGTACTTC
>TRBJ1-1|NA|NA|TRBV19
CASSPGMGRGNTEAFF
TGTGCCAGTAGTCCCGGCATGGGGCGGGGGAACACTGAAGCTTTCTTT
>TRBJ2-1|many|NA|TRBV7-2
CASSLAQRDRYNEQFF
TGTGCCAGCAGCTTAGCGCAAAGAGACCGTTACAATGAGCAGTTCTTC
>TRBJ2-5|NA|NA|TRBV5-6
CASSLLGAETQYF
TGTGCCAGCAGCTTGTTGGGGGCAGAGACCCAGTACTTC
>TRBJ1-6|NA|TRBD1|TRBV6-6
CASSYRTGGWNSPLHF
TGTGCCAGCAGTTACAGGACAGGGGGCTGGAATTCACCCCTCCACTTT
>TRBJ1-2|many|NA|TRBV20-1
CSARDWAGPSNYGYTF
TGCAGTGCTAGAGATTGGGCAGGGCCGTCTAACTATGGCTACACCTTC
>TRBJ1-5|few|TRBD1|TRBV7-9
CASSLQRGQANQPQHF
TGTGCCAGCAGCCTACAACGGGGACAGGCCAATCAGCCCCAGCATTTT